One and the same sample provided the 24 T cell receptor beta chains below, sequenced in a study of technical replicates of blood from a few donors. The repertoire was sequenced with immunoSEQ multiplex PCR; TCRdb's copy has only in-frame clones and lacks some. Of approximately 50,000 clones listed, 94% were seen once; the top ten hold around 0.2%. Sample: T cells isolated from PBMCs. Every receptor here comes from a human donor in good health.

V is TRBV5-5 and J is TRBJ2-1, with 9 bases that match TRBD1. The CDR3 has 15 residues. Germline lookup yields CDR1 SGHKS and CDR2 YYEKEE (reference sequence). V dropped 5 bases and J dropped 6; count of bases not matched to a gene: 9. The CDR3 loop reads CASRMETGGSNEQFF. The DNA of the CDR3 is TGTGCCAGCAGGATGGAGACAGGGGGGTCCAATGAGCAGTTCTTC.

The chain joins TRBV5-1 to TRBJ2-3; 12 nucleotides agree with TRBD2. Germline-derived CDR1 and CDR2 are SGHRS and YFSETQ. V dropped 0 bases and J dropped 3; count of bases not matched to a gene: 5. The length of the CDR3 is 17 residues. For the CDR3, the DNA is TGCGCCAGCAGCTTGGGTGGGACTAGCGGGCGTACAGATACGCAGTATTTT. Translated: CASSLGGTSGRTDTQYF.

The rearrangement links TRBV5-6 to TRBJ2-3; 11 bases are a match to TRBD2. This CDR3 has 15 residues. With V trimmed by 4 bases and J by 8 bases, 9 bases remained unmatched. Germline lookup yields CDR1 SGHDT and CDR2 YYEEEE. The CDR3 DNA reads TGTGCCAGCAGCCTGGAGGGACTAGCGGCTCCTACGCAGTATTTT. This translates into CASSLEGLAAPTQYF.

The CDR3 protein is CASSLGGATGGLYGYTF. In DNA, the CDR3 is TGTGCCAGCAGCTTAGGGGGGGCGACAGGGGGCTTGTATGGCTACACCTTC. V usage is TRBV7-9 and J usage is TRBJ1-2; 10 bases map to TRBD1. The germline V gene has CDR1 SEHNR and CDR2 FQNEAQ (reference sequence). The CDR3 length is 17 residues. V lost 1 base and J lost 5; bases outside the gene matches: 10.

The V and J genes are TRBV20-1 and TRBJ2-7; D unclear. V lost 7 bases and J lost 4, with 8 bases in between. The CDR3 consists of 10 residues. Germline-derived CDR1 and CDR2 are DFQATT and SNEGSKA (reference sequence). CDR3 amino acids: CSVPVYEQYF. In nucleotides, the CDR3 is TGCAGTGTTCCGGTTTACGAGCAGTACTTC.

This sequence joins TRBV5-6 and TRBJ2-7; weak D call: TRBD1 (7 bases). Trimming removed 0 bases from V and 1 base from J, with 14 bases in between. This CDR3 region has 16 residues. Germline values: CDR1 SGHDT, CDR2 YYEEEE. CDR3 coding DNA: TGTGCCAGCAGCTTGGTCGGGGCAGGGGGGTCCTACGAGCAGTACTTC. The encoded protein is CASSLVGAGGSYEQYF.

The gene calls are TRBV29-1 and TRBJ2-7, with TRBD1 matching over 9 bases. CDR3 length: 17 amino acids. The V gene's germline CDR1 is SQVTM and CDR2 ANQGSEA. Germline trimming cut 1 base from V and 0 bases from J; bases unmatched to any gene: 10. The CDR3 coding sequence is TGCAGCGTTGAAGCAAGAGTTCGACAGGGGGACTCCTACGAGCAGTACTTC. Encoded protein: CSVEARVRQGDSYEQYF.

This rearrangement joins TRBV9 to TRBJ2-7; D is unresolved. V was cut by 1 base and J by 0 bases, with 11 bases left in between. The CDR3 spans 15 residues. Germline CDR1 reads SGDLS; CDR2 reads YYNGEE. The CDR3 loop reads CASSVSAASSYEQYF. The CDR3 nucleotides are TGTGCCAGCAGCGTATCGGCGGCAAGCTCCTACGAGCAGTACTTC.

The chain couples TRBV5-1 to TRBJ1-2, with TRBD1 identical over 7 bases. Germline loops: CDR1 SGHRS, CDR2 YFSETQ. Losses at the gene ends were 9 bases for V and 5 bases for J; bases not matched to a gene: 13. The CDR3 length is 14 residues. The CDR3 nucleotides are TGCGCCACCAGGCCGGAAGGGGGCGCTTATGGCTACACCTTC. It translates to CATRPEGGAYGYTF.

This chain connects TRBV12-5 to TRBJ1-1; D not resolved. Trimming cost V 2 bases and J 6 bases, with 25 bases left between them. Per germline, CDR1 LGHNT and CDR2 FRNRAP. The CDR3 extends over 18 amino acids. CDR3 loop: CASGLSARVPPEVAEAFF. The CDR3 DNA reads TGTGCTAGTGGTTTGTCGGCCCGGGTCCCCCCCGAGGTCGCTGAAGCTTTCTTT. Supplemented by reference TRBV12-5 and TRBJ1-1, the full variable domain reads DARVTQTPRHKVTEMGQEVTMRCQPILGHNTVFWYRQTMMQGLELLAYFRNRAPLDDSGMPKDRFSAEMPDATLATLKIQPSEPRDSAVYFCASGLSARVPPEVAEAFFGQGTRLTVV.

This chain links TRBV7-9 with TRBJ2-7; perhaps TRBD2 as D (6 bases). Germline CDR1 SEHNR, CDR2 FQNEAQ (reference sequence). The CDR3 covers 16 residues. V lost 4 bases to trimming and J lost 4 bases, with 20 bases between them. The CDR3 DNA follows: TGTGCCAGCAGCTCCCTCCGGCAGGGAGGTGGGTACGAGCAGTACTTC. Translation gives CASSSLRQGGGYEQYF.

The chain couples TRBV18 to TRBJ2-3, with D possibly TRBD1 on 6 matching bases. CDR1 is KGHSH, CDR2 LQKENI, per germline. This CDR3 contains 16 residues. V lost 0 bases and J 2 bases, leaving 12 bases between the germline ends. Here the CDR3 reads CASSPPGGHHTDTQYF. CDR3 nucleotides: TGTGCCAGCTCACCACCTGGGGGCCACCACACAGATACGCAGTATTTT.

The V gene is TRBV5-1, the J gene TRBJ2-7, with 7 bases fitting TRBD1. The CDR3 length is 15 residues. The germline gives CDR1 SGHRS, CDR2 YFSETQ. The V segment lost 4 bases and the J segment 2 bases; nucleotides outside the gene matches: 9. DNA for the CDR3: TGCGCCAGCAGCACACAGACAGGGTCCACCTACGAGCAGTACTTC. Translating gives CASSTQTGSTYEQYF.

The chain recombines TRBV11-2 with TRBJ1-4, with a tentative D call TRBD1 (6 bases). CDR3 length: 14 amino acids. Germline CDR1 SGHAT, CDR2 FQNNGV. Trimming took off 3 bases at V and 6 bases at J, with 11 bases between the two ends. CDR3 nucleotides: TGTGCCAGCAGCTTGGGTCCAGGGGATGAAAAACTGTTTTTT. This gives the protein CASSLGPGDEKLFF.

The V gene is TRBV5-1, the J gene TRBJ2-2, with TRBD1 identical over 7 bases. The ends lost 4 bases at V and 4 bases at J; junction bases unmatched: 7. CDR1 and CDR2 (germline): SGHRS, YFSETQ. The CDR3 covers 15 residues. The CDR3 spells CASSTRDSLTGELFF. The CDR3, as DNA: TGCGCCAGCAGCACCCGGGACAGCCTCACCGGGGAGCTGTTTTTT.

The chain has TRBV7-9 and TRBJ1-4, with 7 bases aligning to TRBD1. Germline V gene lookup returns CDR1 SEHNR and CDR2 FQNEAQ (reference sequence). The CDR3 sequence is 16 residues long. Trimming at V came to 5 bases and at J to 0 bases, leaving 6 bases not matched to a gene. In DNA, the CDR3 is TGTGCCAGCAGCGGTGCCGGGACAGCAACTAATGAAAAACTGTTTTTT. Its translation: CASSGAGTATNEKLFF.

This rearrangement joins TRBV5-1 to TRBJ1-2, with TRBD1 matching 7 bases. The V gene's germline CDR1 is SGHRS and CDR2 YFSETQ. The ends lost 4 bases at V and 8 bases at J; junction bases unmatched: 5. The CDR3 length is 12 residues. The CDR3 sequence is CASSINRGGYTF. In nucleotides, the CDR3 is TGCGCCAGCAGCATAAACAGGGGAGGCTACACCTTC.

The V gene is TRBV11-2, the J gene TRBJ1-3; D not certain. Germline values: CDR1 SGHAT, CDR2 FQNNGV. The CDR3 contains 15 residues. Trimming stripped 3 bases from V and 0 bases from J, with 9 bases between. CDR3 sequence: CASSFTPGSGNTIYF. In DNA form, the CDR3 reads TGTGCCAGCAGCTTCACCCCCGGCTCTGGAAACACCATATATTTT. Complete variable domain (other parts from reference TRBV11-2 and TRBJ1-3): EAGVAQSPRYKIIEKRQSVAFWCNPISGHATLYWYQQILGQGPKLLIQFQNNGVVDDSQLPKDRFSAERLKGVDSTLKIQPAKLEDSAVYLCASSFTPGSGNTIYFGEGSWLTVV.

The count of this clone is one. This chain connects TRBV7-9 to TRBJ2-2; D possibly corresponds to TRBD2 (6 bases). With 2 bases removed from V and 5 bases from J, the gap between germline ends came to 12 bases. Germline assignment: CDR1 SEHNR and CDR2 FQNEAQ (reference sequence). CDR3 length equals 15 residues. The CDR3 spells CASSLNRLVTGELFF. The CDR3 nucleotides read TGTGCCAGCAGCTTAAATCGACTAGTAACCGGGGAGCTGTTTTTT.

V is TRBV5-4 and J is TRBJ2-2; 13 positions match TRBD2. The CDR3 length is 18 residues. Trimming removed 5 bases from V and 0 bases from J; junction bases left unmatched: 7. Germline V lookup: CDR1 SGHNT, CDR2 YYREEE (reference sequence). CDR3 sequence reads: CASRPGTSGTSNTGELFF. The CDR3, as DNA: TGTGCCAGCAGGCCCGGGACTAGCGGGACTTCGAACACCGGGGAGCTGTTTTTT.

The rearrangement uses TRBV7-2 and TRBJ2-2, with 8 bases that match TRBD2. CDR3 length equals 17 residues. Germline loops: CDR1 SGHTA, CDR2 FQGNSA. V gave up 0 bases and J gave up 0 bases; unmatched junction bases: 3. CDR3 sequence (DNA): TGTGCCAGCAGCTTAGCCTTAGCGGGGCCGAACACCGGGGAGCTGTTTTTT. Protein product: CASSLALAGPNTGELFF.

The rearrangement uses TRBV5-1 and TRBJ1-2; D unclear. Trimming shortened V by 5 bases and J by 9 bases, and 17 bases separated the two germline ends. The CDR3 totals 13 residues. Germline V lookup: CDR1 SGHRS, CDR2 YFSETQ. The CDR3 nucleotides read TGCGCCAGCAGAACAGCCGGAGGTAGAAGCTACACCTTC. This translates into CASRTAGGRSYTF.

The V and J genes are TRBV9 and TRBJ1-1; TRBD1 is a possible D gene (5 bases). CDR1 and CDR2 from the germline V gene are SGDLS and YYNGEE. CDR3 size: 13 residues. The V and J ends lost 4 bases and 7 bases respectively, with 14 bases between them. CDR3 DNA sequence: TGTGCCAGCAGCCCGGACACGGGGGGTGAAGCTTTCTTT. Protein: CASSPDTGGEAFF.

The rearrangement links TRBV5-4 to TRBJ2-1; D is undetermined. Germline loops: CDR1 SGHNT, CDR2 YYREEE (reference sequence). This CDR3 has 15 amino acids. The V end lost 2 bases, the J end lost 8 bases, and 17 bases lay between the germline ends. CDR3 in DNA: TGTGCCAGCAGCTTAAGGCCGGAGTCCTTCGATGAGCAGTTCTTC. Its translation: CASSLRPESFDEQFF.